These 2 T cell receptor beta chains were sequenced from one sample in a study of metastatic and nonmetastatic thyroid tumors. Until they underwent thyroid surgery, no patient had received any treatment. From the PCR reads, TCRdb re-called clones with MiXCR. Of 6,600 or so clones listed, approximately 30% are singletons. The specimen sequenced was adjacent normal tissue. The receptors were gathered from a male donor with papillary thyroid cancer or a benign thyroid nodule (not recorded which). Some clones in this sample may be carry-over from other donors' samples.

This clone was counted many times. The chain uses TRBV4-1 and TRBJ2-2; D is undetermined. The CDR3 is made up of 17 amino acids. V lost 4 bases and J lost 0, with 15 bases in between. Germline V gene lookup returns CDR1 MGHRA and CDR2 YSYEKL. CDR3 bases: TGCGCCAGCAGCCTTTATTTCGTGACTTCGAACACCGGGGAGCTGTTTTTT. Protein product: CASSLYFVTSNTGELFF.

The chain employs TRBV6-1 and TRBJ2-1; 7 bases are shared with TRBD2. V gave up 4 bases and J gave up 7 bases; unmatched junction bases: 10. Germline V gene data show CDR1 as MNHNS and CDR2 as SASEGT. The CDR3 runs to 15 residues. CDR3 DNA: TGTGCCAGCAGTGTGGGGAGGGCGAACCCTAATGAGCAGTTCTTC. Translated, it gives CASSVGRANPNEQFF.